This entry concerns a single T cell receptor beta chain. Its specificity is unknown. CDR1 SGHRS and CDR2 YFSETQ come from the germline V gene. The CDR3 loop spans 15 amino acids. J gave up 10 bases and V 4 bases, and 11 bases lay outside the gene matches. Clones were sequenced by immunoSEQ multiplex PCR, and TCRdb holds only the in-frame ones, with some missing. The data show about 170,000 clones, less than 90% seen once. This entry comes from a study of radiation and T cells in renal cell carcinoma. Study-level findings and limits: From baseline, blood top tumor clonotypes peaked at 2 weeks post-radiation. Baseline intratumoral clonotype presence is unknown without pretreatment biopsies.

Time point of the sample: blood 4 weeks post-SBRT, at nephrectomy. This sample's treatment: 15 Gy SBRT to primary tumor, nephrectomy 4 weeks later. Blood was sampled at baseline, 2 weeks and 4 weeks after SBRT. V usage is TRBV5-1 and J usage is TRBJ1-6; 7 bases align to TRBD1. This clonotype was sampled from a woman aged 50 to 60 with renal cell carcinoma. Sequencing used blood, obtained from a patient whose treatment included radiotherapy and nephrectomy. This CDR3 is CASSDDRVSQSPLHF. The CDR3 DNA reads as TGCGCCAGCAGCGACGACAGGGTTTCTCAATCACCCCTCCACTTT.